The clone carrying this T cell receptor (beta chain) was detected many times. What it recognizes is unknown. This sample was included in a study of Graves' ophthalmopathy and Graves' hyperthyroidism. Study-level information: The blood sample was drawn at first diagnosis and before any treatment.

Germline CDR1 is SQVTM and CDR2 is ANQGSEA. The CDR3 is 13 residues long. Trimming took 6 bases from V and 7 from J, leaving 18 bases between them. RNA served as the template for amplifying TCR beta CDR3 regions. HTBI-primed first-round RT-PCR preceded second-round multiplex PCR. TCRdb re-called the multiplex PCR reads through MiXCR, storing one row per CDR3 protein. The sample holds about 700,000 distinct CDR3 sequences, about two fifths seen once. Notes on the study in general: Blood samples also showed most expanded thyroid clonotypes exceeding 0.001 frequency.

With a duration under 3 months, ophthalmopathy in the donors showed moderate-to-severe activity, CAS ≥3 and NOSPECS ≥4. Excluded were patients with other autoimmune diseases, uncontrolled infections, pregnancy or lactation. The TCR sequence derives from an adult man with Graves' ophthalmopathy. Sample: peripheral blood. The genes are TRBV29-1 and TRBJ1-2; possibly TRBD1 for D (6 bases). The CDR3, as DNA: TGCAGCGTACGAGGGGGGGAGGGCTTTGGCTACACCTTC. This codes for CSVRGGEGFGYTF.